This T cell receptor (beta chain) was captured in a study of OX40 agonist ivuxolimab in advanced cancers. Study overall: With ivuxolimab, an agonistic anti-OX40 (CD134) antibody, patients were treated. The study's findings and limits: The investigators did not determine what antigen specificity the expanded peripheral T cells had. There were, on average, more expanded clones in CD8+ T cells than in CD4+.

Repertoires were generated with immunoSEQ multiplex PCR, while TCRdb's copy carries only in-frame clones and drops some. The table has around 60,000 clones, approximately 87% seen once. Blood got drawn at baseline, again on cycle 4 day 1, and then on cycle 7 day 1. On this clone: Its antigen is as yet unknown.

There are 13 residues in the CDR3. Trimming left V 7 bases short and J 4 bases short, with 11 bases between. CDR1 and CDR2 from the germline V gene are SNHLY and FYNNEI. This clonotype was obtained from an adult with an advanced solid tumor such as melanoma, head and neck, liver or kidney cancer. V gene TRBV2 combines with J gene TRBJ1-5; tentative D call: TRBD1 (5 bases). Source: CD4+ or CD8+ T cells sorted from blood, taken in a trial of the OX40 agonist ivuxolimab. The CDR3 sequence: CASTRGGNQPQHF. The CDR3 DNA reads as TGTGCCAGCACCCGGGGGGGGAATCAGCCCCAGCATTTT.